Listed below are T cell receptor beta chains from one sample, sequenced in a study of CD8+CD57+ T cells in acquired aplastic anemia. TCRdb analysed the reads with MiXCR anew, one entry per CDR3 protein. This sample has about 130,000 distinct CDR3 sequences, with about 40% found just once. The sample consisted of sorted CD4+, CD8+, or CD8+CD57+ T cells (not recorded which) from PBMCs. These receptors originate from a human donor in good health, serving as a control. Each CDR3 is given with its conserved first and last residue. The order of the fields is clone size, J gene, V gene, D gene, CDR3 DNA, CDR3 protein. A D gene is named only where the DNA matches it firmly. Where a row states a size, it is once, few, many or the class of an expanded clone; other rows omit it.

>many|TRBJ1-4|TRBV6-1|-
TGTGCCAGCAGTGAATCCCTGGGGACACTGTTTTTT
CASSESLGTLFF
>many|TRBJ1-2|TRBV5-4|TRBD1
TGTGCCAGCAGCTTGGCGGACAGGTACACCTTC
CASSLADRYTF
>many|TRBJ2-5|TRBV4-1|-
TGCGCCAGCAGCCTCTGGGCGGGGGAGACCCAGTACTTC
CASSLWAGETQYF
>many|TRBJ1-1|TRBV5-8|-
TGTGCCAGCAGCTTGGGATACAGGGAAGCCACTGAAGCTTTCTTT
CASSLGYREATEAFF
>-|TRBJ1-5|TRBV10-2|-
TGCGCCAGCAGTGTCGGAGACAGCAATCAGCCCCAGCATTTT
CASSVGDSNQPQHF
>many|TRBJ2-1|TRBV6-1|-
TGTGCCAGCAGAAACTATGGCCGCCTGAAGAATGAGCAGTTCTTC
CASRNYGRLKNEQFF
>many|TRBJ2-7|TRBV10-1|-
TGCGCCAGCAGTGACCGCTGGGCCTACGAGCAGTACTTC
CASSDRWAYEQYF
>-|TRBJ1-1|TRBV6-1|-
TGTGCCAGCAGCACTCGGGGTGGCAGGGAAGCTTTCTTT
CASSTRGGREAFF
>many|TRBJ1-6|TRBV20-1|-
TGCAGTGCACCTCAACAGGGAATTAATTCACCCCTCCACTTT
CSAPQQGINSPLHF
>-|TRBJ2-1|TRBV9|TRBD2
TGTGCCAGCAGCGTAGTCGAGGGACTAGCGGGGAACAATGAGCAGTTCTTC
CASSVVEGLAGNNEQFF
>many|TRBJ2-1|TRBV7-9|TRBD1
TGTGCCAGCAGCTTAGAGGGGACAGGGGTGAATGAGCAGTTCTTC
CASSLEGTGVNEQFF
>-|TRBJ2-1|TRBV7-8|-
TGTGCCAGCAGCTCAGGGACCTCCTTCTGGGAGCAGTTCTTC
CASSSGTSFWEQFF
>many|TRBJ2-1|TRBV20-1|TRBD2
TGCAGTGCTAGGCCGGGGGGATACTACAATGAGCAGTTCTTC
CSARPGGYYNEQFF
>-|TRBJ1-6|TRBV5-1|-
TGCGCCAGCAGCTTGGCACAGCCGAATTCACCCCTCCACTTT
CASSLAQPNSPLHF
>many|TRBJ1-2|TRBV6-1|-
TGTGCCAGCCGGGAGGGGGACTATGGCTACACCTTC
CASREGDYGYTF
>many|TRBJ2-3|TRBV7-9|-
TGTGCCAGCAGCTTAGGGACTAGCACAGATACGCAGTATTTT
CASSLGTSTDTQYF
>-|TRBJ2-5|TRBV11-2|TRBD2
TGTGCCAGCAGCGTAATACTAGCGGCCGAGACCCAGTACTTC
CASSVILAAETQYF
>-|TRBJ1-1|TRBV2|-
TGTGCCAGCAGTGAAACTTCGTTGGGGTTCTCTGAAGCTTTCTTT
CASSETSLGFSEAFF
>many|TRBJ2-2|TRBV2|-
TGTGCCAGCGAGGCAGTGAACACCGGGGAGCTGTTTTTT
CASEAVNTGELFF
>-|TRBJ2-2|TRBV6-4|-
TGTGCCAGCAGTGACGAGGAAAGCACCGGGGAGCTGCTCTTT
CASSDEESTGELLF
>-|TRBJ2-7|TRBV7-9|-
TGTGCCAGCAGCCCCGCAGGGACCCGGGGCGAGCAGTACTTC
CASSPAGTRGEQYF
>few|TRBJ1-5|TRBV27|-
TGTGCCAGCAGTTTAGGGACCTCAAATCAGCCCCAGCATTTT
CASSLGTSNQPQHF
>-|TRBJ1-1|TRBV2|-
TGTGCCAGCATTGCAGGGGAGGGCTTTCACACTGAAGCTTTCTTT
CASIAGEGFHTEAFF
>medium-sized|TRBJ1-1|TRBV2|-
TGTGCCAGCAGCGGTGACCTGAACACTGAAGCTTTCTTT
CASSGDLNTEAFF
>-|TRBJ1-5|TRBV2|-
TGTGCCAGCAGTGACTCATATAGCAATCAGCCCCAGCATTTT
CASSDSYSNQPQHF
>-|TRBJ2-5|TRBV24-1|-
TGTGCCACCAGTGACGCAAGGTCAGAAGAAGAGACCCAGTACTTC
CATSDARSEEETQYF
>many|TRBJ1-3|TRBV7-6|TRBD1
TGTGCCAGCAGCTCCTCTTTGACAGGGGGTGGAAACACCATATATTTT
CASSSSLTGGGNTIYF
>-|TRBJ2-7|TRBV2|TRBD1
TGTGCCAGCAGTGATAGGGGACAGACCTACGAGCAGTACTTC
CASSDRGQTYEQYF
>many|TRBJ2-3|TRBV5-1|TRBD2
TGCGCCAGCAGCTTGGAGCCTAGCGGGAGCGCAGATACGCAGTATTTT
CASSLEPSGSADTQYF
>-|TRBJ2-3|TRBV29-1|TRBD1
TGCAGCGTAGACAGGGGTTCGCGCACAGATACGCAGTATTTT
CSVDRGSRTDTQYF
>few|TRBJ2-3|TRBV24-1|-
TGTGCCACCCATAAAGGGGGGAGCACAGATACGCAGTATTTT
CATHKGGSTDTQYF
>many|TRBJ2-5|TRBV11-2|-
TGTGCCAGCAGCTCGCCCCTCAGGGACCCCAGTCAAGAGACCCAGTACTTC
CASSSPLRDPSQETQYF
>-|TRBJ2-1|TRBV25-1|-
TGTGCCAGCAGTGAATCGGACAGTTATAATGAGCAGTTCTTC
CASSESDSYNEQFF
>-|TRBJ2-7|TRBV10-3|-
TGTGCCATTAGCCCACGGTCCTACGAGCAGTACTTC
CAISPRSYEQYF
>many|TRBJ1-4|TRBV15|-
TGTGCCACCAGCAGAGAGGACTTCCGTATAATGGAAAAACTGTTTTTT
CATSREDFRIMEKLFF
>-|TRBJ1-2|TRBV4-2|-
TGTGCCAGCAGCCAGATGGGAGGCTCGTATGGCTACACCTTC
CASSQMGGSYGYTF
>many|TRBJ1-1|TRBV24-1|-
TGTGCCACAGAAGGGGGGGCTGAAGCTTTCTTT
CATEGGAEAFF
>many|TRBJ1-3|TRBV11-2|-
TGTGCCAGCAGCTTAGTCAGGGGCTCTGGAAACACCATATATTTT
CASSLVRGSGNTIYF
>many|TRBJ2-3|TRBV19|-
TGTGCCAGTAGGCGACTAGTGGGAGATACGCAGTATTTT
CASRRLVGDTQYF
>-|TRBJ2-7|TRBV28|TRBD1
TGTGCCAGCAGTTTTCCCGGGCAGGGGGCTTACGAGCAGTACTTC
CASSFPGQGAYEQYF
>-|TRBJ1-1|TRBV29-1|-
TGCAGCGGGGGAGGGACACGAAACACTGAAGCTTTCTTT
CSGGGTRNTEAFF
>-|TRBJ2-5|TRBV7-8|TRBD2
TGTGCCAGCAGCTTAGCGTCCGTAGCGGGGGGGAATCAAGAGACCCAGTACTTC
CASSLASVAGGNQETQYF
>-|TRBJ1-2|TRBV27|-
TGTGCCAGCGGTGACCGGTCCCCGGAACGGAAAAGCTACACCTTC
CASGDRSPERKSYTF
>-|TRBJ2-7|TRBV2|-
TGTGCCAGCAGCCAGAACAGGGGAGGGTCCGAGCAGTACTTC
CASSQNRGGSEQYF
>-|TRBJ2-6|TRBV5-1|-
TGCGCCAGCAGCTTCGGGGAAACCAACGTCCTGACTTTC
CASSFGETNVLTF
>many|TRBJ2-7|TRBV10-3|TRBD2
TGTGCCATCAGTGCGGCGGGAGGCAGCTCCTACGAGCAGTACTTC
CAISAAGGSSYEQYF
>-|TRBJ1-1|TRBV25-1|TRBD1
TGTGCCAGCAGTCGTCCCGGGACAGGGGCTTGGGAAGCTTTCTTT
CASSRPGTGAWEAFF
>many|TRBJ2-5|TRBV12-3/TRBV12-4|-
TGTGCCAGCAGTCCAACGACGAATTATGGGACCCAGTACTTC
CASSPTTNYGTQYF
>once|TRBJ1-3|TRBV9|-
TGTGCCAGCCGGGGGGCTCCTGGAAACACCATATATTTT
CASRGAPGNTIYF
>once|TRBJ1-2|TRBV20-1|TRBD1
TGCAGTGCTAAGGACCGGGACAGCTATGGCTACACCTTC
CSAKDRDSYGYTF
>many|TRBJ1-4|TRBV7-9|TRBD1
TGTGCCAGCAGCTTAGGCAGGGGGAACGGAAAACTGTTTTTT
CASSLGRGNGKLFF
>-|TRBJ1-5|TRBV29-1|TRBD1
TGCAGCGTTGTTGCTGGGACAGGAGGAAATCAGCCCCAGCATTTT
CSVVAGTGGNQPQHF
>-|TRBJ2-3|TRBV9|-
TGTGCCAGCAGCGTACAGGAGATACCGGCAGATACGCAGTATTTT
CASSVQEIPADTQYF
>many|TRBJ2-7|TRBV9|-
TGTGCCAGCAGCCCCCGCCCCGGCTACGAGCAGTACTTC
CASSPRPGYEQYF
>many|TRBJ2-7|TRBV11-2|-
TGTGCCAGCAGCTCTAGCAGGTACTCCTACGAGCAGTACTTC
CASSSSRYSYEQYF
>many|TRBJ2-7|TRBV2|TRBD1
TGTGCCAGCAAACTAAATCAGGGGGCCCGTTGGAGACAGCAGTACTTC
CASKLNQGARWRQQYF
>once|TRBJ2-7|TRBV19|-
TGTGCCAGTAGTGCAACAGGGACCGAGCAGTACTTC
CASSATGTEQYF
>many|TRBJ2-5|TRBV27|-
TGTGCCAGCAGCCCCTTAGCGGCCAAAGAGACCCAGTACTTC
CASSPLAAKETQYF
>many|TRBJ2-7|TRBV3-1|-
TGTGCCAGCAGCCAAGATACGGCAGTGTACGAGCAGTACTTC
CASSQDTAVYEQYF